Listed below are T cell receptor beta chains from one sample, sequenced in a study of long-term antiretroviral therapy in people with HIV. The data were produced by immunoSEQ multiplex PCR, yet TCRdb's version contains in-frame clones alone and is incomplete. Of about 12,000 clones listed, approximately 90% are singletons. Source: unsorted PBMCs, taken 2.1 years after starting antiretroviral therapy. These receptors originate from a woman between 40 and 55 years old with HIV. CDR3s include the opening cysteine and the closing phenylalanine or tryptophan. A D gene is named only where the DNA matches it firmly. Only part of the rows carry a size: once, few, many, or a class if the clone is expanded.

D,size,J,V,DNA,CDR3
-,-,TRBJ1-2,TRBV2,TGTGCCTTAAGCAATGGCTACACCTTC,CALSNGYTF
-,-,TRBJ1-6,TRBV6-1,TGTGCCAGCAGTGAAGCGCAAGGGGCATTAAGTCCCTATAATTCACCCCTCCACTTT,CASSEAQGALSPYNSPLHF
-,-,TRBJ1-6,TRBV7-2,TGTGCCAGCAGCTTAGGAAGGGGGAATTCACCCCTCCACTTT,CASSLGRGNSPLHF
TRBD1,-,TRBJ2-6,TRBV7-2,TGTGCCAGCAGCTTCGGACAGGGGACCGGGGCCAACGTCCTGACTTTC,CASSFGQGTGANVLTF
TRBD1,-,TRBJ1-1,TRBV30,TGTGCCTGGAGTGCCGGGACAGGGAGAACTGAAGCTTTCTTT,CAWSAGTGRTEAFF
-,once,TRBJ2-1,TRBV27,TGTGCCAGCGTCGGGGGCGGTACTGAGCAGTTCTTC,CASVGGGTEQFF
-,-,TRBJ2-3,TRBV5-5,TGTGCCAGCAGCTTAGTGGGGGGGCAAGATACGCAGTATTTT,CASSLVGGQDTQYF
TRBD1,-,TRBJ1-5,TRBV6-5,TGTGCCAGCAGCTGGGACAGGGTGAGTCAGCCCCAGCATTTT,CASSWDRVSQPQHF
TRBD1,-,TRBJ2-7,TRBV5-4,TGTGCCAGCAGCCTACAGGGGGGATACGAGCAGTACTTC,CASSLQGGYEQYF
-,once,TRBJ1-3,TRBV6-5,TGTGCCAGCAGCAGGACAGACGGAAACACCATATATTTT,CASSRTDGNTIYF
-,-,TRBJ2-1,TRBV7-8,TGTGCCAGCAGCTCCAACAGGGACTACAATGAGCAGTTCTTC,CASSSNRDYNEQFF
-,-,TRBJ1-6,TRBV6-6,TGTGCCAGCAGTTACGGAGAGGGGACGTCGACCCTCCACTTT,CASSYGEGTSTLHF
-,-,TRBJ1-6,TRBV5-1,TGCGCCAGCAGCCCCGGACCTGCCGGGGATTCACCCCTCCACTTT,CASSPGPAGDSPLHF
-,-,TRBJ2-3,TRBV6-6,TGTGCCAGCAGTAAGGCAAGAGGGGGGGAAGATACGCAGTATTTT,CASSKARGGEDTQYF
-,-,TRBJ2-6,TRBV6-5,TGTGCCAGCCAGCTAGGCGGCTCTGGGGCCAACGTCCTGACTTTC,CASQLGGSGANVLTF
TRBD1,-,TRBJ2-7,TRBV6-4,TGTGCCAGCGGGGGACAGGGGAGAGAGCAGTACTTC,CASGGQGREQYF
-,once,TRBJ1-6,TRBV5-1,TGCGCCAGCAGCTTGGCCGAGGATTCACCCCTCCACTTT,CASSLAEDSPLHF
-,few,TRBJ1-1,TRBV5-1,TGCGCCAGCAGCTTGGTTCAGGGACACACTGAAGCTTTCTTT,CASSLVQGHTEAFF
-,large,TRBJ2-7,TRBV9,TGTGCCAGCAGCGGTGGACCGCCCAACTACGAGCAGTACTTC,CASSGGPPNYEQYF
-,-,TRBJ1-1,TRBV6-5,TGTGCCAGCAGTTCGGTGGGGGGGAGCGTCACTGAAGCTTTCTTT,CASSSVGGSVTEAFF
-,-,TRBJ1-6,TRBV2,TGTGCCAGCAGGGCTCGGTATAATTCACCCCTCCACTTT,CASRARYNSPLHF
-,few,TRBJ1-6,TRBV2,TGTGCCAGCAGTAGAGGATCCCATTCACCCCTCCACTTT,CASSRGSHSPLHF
-,-,TRBJ2-1,TRBV5-1,TGCGCCAGCAGATTGGGCGATGAGCAGTTCTTC,CASRLGDEQFF
TRBD1,-,TRBJ1-4,TRBV5-1,TGCGCCAGCAGCTTACAGGGGGCTAATGAAAAACTGTTTTTT,CASSLQGANEKLFF
TRBD2,-,TRBJ2-7,TRBV6-7,TGTGCCAGCAGTCTTCGGACTAGCGGGAACTACGAGCAGTACTTC,CASSLRTSGNYEQYF
-,-,TRBJ2-7,TRBV2,TGTGCCAGCAGTTCTGGGGACCCCTACGAGCAGTACTTC,CASSSGDPYEQYF
TRBD1,few,TRBJ2-2,TRBV6-6,TGTGCCAGCAACCCGACAGGGGGGCTCACCGGGGAGCTGTTTTTT,CASNPTGGLTGELFF
-,-,TRBJ1-4,TRBV7-9,TGTGCCAGCAGCCTAAGGCTTGCAACTAATGAAAAACTGTTTTTT,CASSLRLATNEKLFF
-,-,TRBJ2-3,TRBV30,TGTGCCTGGAGTAGGGACTTAACAGATACGCAGTATTTT,CAWSRDLTDTQYF
-,once,TRBJ2-7,TRBV10-3,TGTGCCTCTTCCCGGGACGGCTACGAGCAGTACTTC,CASSRDGYEQYF
-,-,TRBJ1-2,TRBV27,TGTGCCAGCAGTCAACGAGGGGGAAAGGGACGTGGCTACACCTTC,CASSQRGGKGRGYTF
TRBD1,-,TRBJ2-5,TRBV5-1,TGCGCCACCAGCACAGGGGTCGGAGAGACCCAGTACTTC,CATSTGVGETQYF
-,-,TRBJ1-4,TRBV7-9,TGTGCCAGCAGCAAAGGGGCAGGTCTAGAAAAGGAAAAACTGTTTTTT,CASSKGAGLEKEKLFF
TRBD1,-,TRBJ1-2,TRBV5-5,TGTGCCAGCAGCTTCGGGACAGGGTATGGCTACACCTTC,CASSFGTGYGYTF
-,-,TRBJ2-3,TRBV5-1,TGCGCCAGCAGCCCGGGGGGCAGGACAGATACGCAGTATTTT,CASSPGGRTDTQYF
TRBD1,-,TRBJ1-1,TRBV27,TGTGCCAGCAGTCCCAGGACAGGGGACGCTTTCTTT,CASSPRTGDAFF
-,-,TRBJ1-2,TRBV10-3,TGTGCCATCAGTGAGTCCGGGGGGGGGAAAGGCTACACCTTC,CAISESGGGKGYTF
-,-,TRBJ2-3,TRBV7-9,TGTGCCAGCAGCGTTAGCGTAATTAGTACAGATACGCAGTATTTT,CASSVSVISTDTQYF
TRBD1,once,TRBJ2-7,TRBV7-8,TGTGCCAGCAGCTCGCAAGACAGGGGCTTAGTTCCCTACGAGCAGTACTTC,CASSSQDRGLVPYEQYF
-,-,TRBJ2-2,TRBV9,TGTGCCAGCAGCGTCAGGAGTTCGAACACCGGGGAGCTGTTTTTT,CASSVRSSNTGELFF
TRBD2,once,TRBJ2-7,TRBV9,TGTGCCAGCAGCCCTACTAGCGGGGGAGTCTACGAGCAGTACTTC,CASSPTSGGVYEQYF
-,few,TRBJ2-5,TRBV7-8,TGTGCCAGCAGCTTACGTCGGGAGACCCAGTACTTC,CASSLRRETQYF
TRBD1,-,TRBJ2-7,TRBV2,TGTGCCAGCATTTTAACCGGGACAGGGCCCTCCTACGAGCAGTACTTC,CASILTGTGPSYEQYF
TRBD1,once,TRBJ1-1,TRBV6-1,TGTGCCAGCAGTGATTCGGACAGGCGGAGGAGCACTGAAGCTTTCTTT,CASSDSDRRRSTEAFF
TRBD2,-,TRBJ2-2,TRBV5-1,TGCGCCAGCCAAACTAGCGGGGGGACCCTCGTCCGGGAGCTGTTTTTT,CASQTSGGTLVRELFF
-,-,TRBJ2-6,TRBV19,TGTGCCAGTAGTATAAATTCACAGGGAAGCTCTGGGGCCAACGTCCTGACTTTC,CASSINSQGSSGANVLTF
TRBD2,-,TRBJ2-5,TRBV7-7,TGTGCCAGCAGCTTAGACGGGGGGGTAACCGGAGAGACCCAGTACTTC,CASSLDGGVTGETQYF
TRBD1,-,TRBJ1-2,TRBV5-4,TGTGCCAGCAGCTTGGATCCGGGACAGGGGATTGCTGGCTACACCTTC,CASSLDPGQGIAGYTF
-,-,TRBJ2-7,TRBV5-6,TGTGCCAGCAGCCAATTAAAGGGAAGCTCCTACGAGCAGTACTTC,CASSQLKGSSYEQYF
TRBD1,-,TRBJ2-3,TRBV4-1,TGCGCCAGCAGCCAAGCCCCTCTGGGACAGGGGTTGGGCACAGATACGCAGTATTTT,CASSQAPLGQGLGTDTQYF
-,-,TRBJ1-5,TRBV5-1,TGCGCCAGCAGCTTTTCGGGGATGAGCAATCAGCCCCAGCATTTT,CASSFSGMSNQPQHF
-,-,TRBJ2-5,TRBV10-3,TGTGCCATCAGTCCTTTCGGGGTTACGGAGACCCAGTACTTC,CAISPFGVTETQYF
TRBD2,-,TRBJ2-5,TRBV5-1,TGCGCCAGCAGCTTGGGACTAGCGGGAAAAGAGACCCAGTACTTC,CASSLGLAGKETQYF
-,-,TRBJ1-1,TRBV6-5,TGTGCCAGCAGTTTGGGGAGGGGCACTGAAGCTTTCTTT,CASSLGRGTEAFF
-,-,TRBJ2-1,TRBV7-9,TGTGCCAGCAGCTTCCAGGGGCCCAATGAGCAGTTCTTC,CASSFQGPNEQFF